The rows below give T cell receptor beta chains drawn from one sample of a study of blood T cells in healthy people across ages. Each CDR3 protein gets one entry after TCRdb re-called the 5' RACE reads with MiXCR. The sample yields about 670,000 distinct CDR3 sequences, roughly 41% seen once. The material sequenced was blood. These receptors were taken from a man older than 75 in good health. CDR3s leave out the opening cysteine and the closing phenylalanine or tryptophan.

v_gene: TRBV20-1; j_gene: TRBJ2-7; CDR3aa: SARDRLAGEFSEQY
v_gene: TRBV20-1; j_gene: -; CDR3aa: SARNNYEQY
v_gene: TRBV9; j_gene: TRBJ2-1; CDR3aa: ASSGLADEQF
v_gene: TRBV20-1; j_gene: TRBJ1-1; CDR3aa: SARDLSIEAF
v_gene: TRBV11-1; j_gene: TRBJ1-6; CDR3aa: ASSFPGYSPLH
v_gene: TRBV12-3/TRBV12-4; j_gene: TRBJ1-2; CDR3aa: ASSPQTGSYGYT
v_gene: TRBV5-1; j_gene: TRBJ2-7; CDR3aa: ASSLGDRRSSYEQY
v_gene: TRBV10-3; j_gene: TRBJ2-2; CDR3aa: AISEGTGNTGELF
v_gene: TRBV5-1; j_gene: TRBJ2-5; CDR3aa: ASSPAGIAQETQY
v_gene: TRBV5-6; j_gene: TRBJ1-6; CDR3aa: ASTNRANSPLH
v_gene: TRBV5-1; j_gene: TRBJ2-3; CDR3aa: ASSLGSTDMQY
v_gene: TRBV4-3; j_gene: TRBJ1-4; CDR3aa: ASSPRSEREKLF
v_gene: TRBV7-8; j_gene: TRBJ1-2; CDR3aa: ASSYDRYGYT
v_gene: TRBV20-1; j_gene: TRBJ2-1; CDR3aa: SAKGPGQGGGEQF
v_gene: TRBV20-1; j_gene: TRBJ2-4; CDR3aa: SASLRQGENIQY
v_gene: TRBV6-2/TRBV6-3; j_gene: TRBJ2-1; CDR3aa: ASSVTGTSGTSEQF
v_gene: TRBV20-1; j_gene: TRBJ2-1; CDR3aa: SAWGETDNEQF
v_gene: TRBV30; j_gene: TRBJ1-2; CDR3aa: AWSVMRYGYT
v_gene: TRBV28; j_gene: TRBJ2-5; CDR3aa: ASRGTGGGQETQY
v_gene: TRBV14; j_gene: TRBJ2-3; CDR3aa: ASSRDLITDTQY
v_gene: TRBV9; j_gene: TRBJ2-1; CDR3aa: ASSVKGAGTNEQF
v_gene: TRBV4-2; j_gene: TRBJ2-7; CDR3aa: ASSQVRTGPYEQY
v_gene: TRBV7-9; j_gene: TRBJ1-6; CDR3aa: ASSLEQNNSPLH
v_gene: TRBV18; j_gene: TRBJ2-7; CDR3aa: ASSPSRDRVYYEQY
v_gene: TRBV7-2; j_gene: TRBJ2-1; CDR3aa: ASSLSGRANEQF
v_gene: TRBV29-1; j_gene: TRBJ2-1; CDR3aa: SVTGYNEQF
v_gene: TRBV29-1; j_gene: TRBJ2-1; CDR3aa: SVRTGGGEQF
v_gene: TRBV4-2; j_gene: TRBJ1-4; CDR3aa: ASSPGGSNEKLF
v_gene: TRBV4-2; j_gene: TRBJ1-1; CDR3aa: ASSPAPGQGKEMNTEAF
v_gene: TRBV14; j_gene: TRBJ2-7; CDR3aa: ASSLRDRGNYEQY
v_gene: TRBV7-2; j_gene: TRBJ2-7; CDR3aa: ASSPRVLASTYEQY